This T cell receptor beta chain came from a study of cytotoxic CD8 clonotypes in ibrutinib-treated CLL. Study-wide findings and caveats: On treatment, the uncommon public clonotypes contracted or remained stable. Baseline values of clonality outstripped age-matched healthy donors and followed circulating CD8+ T-cell counts.

In regard to this clone: Its antigen remains unknown.

The repertoire was sequenced with immunoSEQ multiplex PCR; TCRdb's copy has only in-frame clones and lacks some. The sample has around 160,000 clones; 88% are singletons. The germline CDR1 and CDR2 sequences are MDHEN and SYDVKM. This CDR3 region has 13 residues. The V and J ends lost 8 bases and 8 bases respectively, with 18 bases between them. The clonotype originates from a human donor with chronic lymphocytic leukemia. The rearrangement joins TRBV28 to TRBJ1-2, with TRBD1 as a possible D gene (6 bases). Specimen: PBMCs, collected at disease progression, from a patient treated with ibrutinib. DNA of the CDR3: TGTGCCAGCGGTTCATCAGGGGTAGACGGCTACACCTTC. Translated, it gives CASGSSGVDGYTF.